Listed here are 14 T cell receptor beta chains from one sample, sequenced in a study of cytomegalovirus exposure and HLA in healthy donors. This PCR relied on a set of 60 Vbeta primers and 13 Jbeta primers. The repertoire was sequenced with immunoSEQ multiplex PCR; TCRdb's copy has only in-frame clones and lacks some. The sample lists about 140,000 clones; about 80% were seen once. Source material: PBMCs. These receptors all come from a woman aged 40 to 49 in good health and CMV-seronegative.

The chain couples TRBV4-2 to TRBJ2-1; 8 positions agree with TRBD2. The CDR3 extends over 16 amino acids. Trimming took 6 bases from V and 2 from J; bases not matched to a gene: 9. Per germline, CDR1 LGHNA and CDR2 YNFKEQ. CDR3 in DNA: TGTGCCAGCAGGCAGGGAGGACTAGCCCCCTACAATGAGCAGTTCTTC. Encoded protein: CASRQGGLAPYNEQFF.

This rearrangement joins TRBV7-8 to TRBJ2-3; 14 bases match TRBD2. Germline V gene data show CDR1 as SGHVS and CDR2 as FQNEAQ. Unmatched junction bases numbered 6, after V lost 2 bases and J lost 8 bases. The CDR3 is made up of 16 amino acids. For the CDR3, the DNA is TGTGCCAGCAGCTTACCCGGGACTAGCGGGAGAGGTACGCAGTATTTT. Protein product: CASSLPGTSGRGTQYF.

The V and J genes are TRBV4-1 and TRBJ1-2; no clear D. This CDR3 has 15 residues. V lost 1 base and J lost 4, with 13 bases in between. Germline V gene sequence: CDR1 MGHRA, CDR2 YSYEKL. CDR3 in amino acids: CASSQVGGSGYGYTF. The CDR3 DNA sequence: TGCGCCAGCAGCCAAGTTGGAGGTTCCGGCTATGGCTACACCTTC.

This clone was detected only once. This chain uses TRBV6-1 with TRBJ2-7; 10 positions match TRBD1. CDR1 and CDR2 (germline): MNHNS, SASEGT. V lost 4 bases and J lost 1; bases outside the gene matches: 1. The CDR3 has 14 residues. The DNA for the CDR3 is TGTGCCAGCAGTGGGACAGGGGGTTCCTACGAGCAGTACTTC. The encoded protein is CASSGTGGSYEQYF.

The chain is built from TRBV11-2 and TRBJ2-1, with TRBD2 matching over 8 bases. Germline loops: CDR1 SGHAT, CDR2 FQNNGV. The CDR3 has 19 residues. V gave up 0 bases and J gave up 1 base; unmatched junction bases: 11. This CDR3 is CASSLDRRFSGSSYNEQFF. CDR3 in DNA: TGTGCCAGCAGCTTAGATCGCAGATTCAGCGGGAGTTCCTACAATGAGCAGTTCTTC.

Only one count was recorded for this clone. This sequence joins TRBV7-2 and TRBJ2-5; the D gene is possibly TRBD2 (5 bases). This CDR3 has 14 amino acids. With 5 bases removed from V and 1 base from J, the gap between germline ends came to 11 bases. CDR1 is SGHTA and CDR2 is FQGNSA in the germline V gene. As DNA, the CDR3 is TGTGCCAGCAGCCCAAGACTAACCCAAGAGACCCAGTACTTC. It encodes CASSPRLTQETQYF.

The J gene is TRBJ2-5, the V gene TRBV18; tentatively, D is TRBD1 (7 bases). The J call may not be correct, given that the DNA end is closer to TRBJ2-7. Germline-derived CDR1 and CDR2 are KGHSH and LQKENI. The CDR3 covers 14 residues. This chain's CDR3 is CASSPDREEYEQYF. DNA for the CDR3: TGTGCCAGCTCACCAGACAGGGAGGAATACGAGCAGTACTTC.

V and J are TRBV5-4 and TRBJ1-1; 8 nucleotides match TRBD1. The V segment lost 5 bases and the J segment 4 bases; nucleotides outside the gene matches: 10. Germline CDR1 is SGHNT and CDR2 is YYREEE (reference sequence). This CDR3 contains 15 residues. The CDR3 loop reads CASRERQGRSTEAFF. For the CDR3, the DNA is TGTGCCAGCAGGGAACGACAGGGGCGGAGCACTGAAGCTTTCTTT.

The gene calls are TRBV4-2 and TRBJ1-1, with D possibly being TRBD1 (6 bases). The CDR3 contains 15 residues. Germline V gives CDR1 LGHNA, CDR2 YNFKEQ. The ends were cut back, 4 bases at V and 1 base at J, with 13 bases in the middle. CDR3 sequence reads: CASSPSGHKNTEAFF. The CDR3 DNA sequence: TGTGCCAGCAGCCCTTCGGGACACAAGAACACTGAAGCTTTCTTT.

V usage is TRBV27 and J usage is TRBJ2-1; 7 bases match TRBD2. The ends lost 5 bases at V and 2 bases at J; junction bases unmatched: 6. This CDR3 is built from 15 residues. Germline CDR1 MNHEY, CDR2 SMNVEV (reference sequence). The CDR3 nucleotides are TGTGCCAGCAGTCTCACAGCGGGGACCTACAATGAGCAGTTCTTC. It codes for CASSLTAGTYNEQFF.

V usage is TRBV7-6 and J usage is TRBJ2-2; D may be TRBD2 (6 bases). Germline CDR1 is SGHVS and CDR2 is FNYEAQ. The CDR3 contains 16 residues. Trimming stripped 2 bases from V and 8 bases from J, with 18 bases between. DNA of the CDR3: TGTGCCAGCAGCTTAATAGCGGAAGACGCGGGGGGGGAGCTGTTTTTT. It encodes CASSLIAEDAGGELFF.

The chain joins TRBV5-1 to TRBJ1-4; D is unresolved. Germline V gene data show CDR1 as SGHRS and CDR2 as YFSETQ. The CDR3 runs to 14 residues. The V end was cut by 4 bases, the J end by 0 bases, with 7 bases between. The CDR3 DNA reads TGCGCCAGCAGCGCAGAAGCAACTAATGAAAAACTGTTTTTT. Translated: CASSAEATNEKLFF.

This sequence joins TRBV10-3 and TRBJ2-3, with 8 bases that match TRBD1. V was clipped by 6 bases and J by 6 bases; unmatched bases: 8. This CDR3 is 14 amino acids long. Germline CDR1 and CDR2: ENHRY and SYGVKD. The DNA of the CDR3 is TGTGCCATCAGCCAAACAGGGGGTACGGATACGCAGTATTTT. It yields the protein CAISQTGGTDTQYF.

J is TRBJ1-2 and V is TRBV20-1, with D perhaps matching TRBD1 (6 bases). The CDR3 is 10 amino acids. The germline V gene encodes CDR1 DFQATT and CDR2 SNEGSKA (reference sequence). Trimming took 6 bases from V and 6 from J, leaving 8 bases between them. The CDR3 loop reads CSANRDGYTF. The CDR3 DNA follows: TGCAGTGCAAACAGGGATGGCTACACCTTC.